The 12 T cell receptor beta chains below come from one sample, sequenced in a study of T cell changes during pregnancy in multiple sclerosis. This table comes from immunoSEQ multiplex PCR, and its TCRdb copy is limited to in-frame clones, with some not included. The sample holds roughly 89,000 clones; 94% are singletons and the top ten take less than 2.5%. This material consisted of peripheral blood, taken in the third trimester of pregnancy. The receptors shown here come from a female donor with multiple sclerosis, enrolled in a pregnancy study.

CDR3 in amino acids: CASSLDASPYEQYF. In DNA form, the CDR3 reads TGTGCCAGCAGCTTGGATGCTAGCCCCTACGAGCAGTACTTC. The J gene is TRBJ2-7, the V gene TRBV5-6; D may be TRBD2 (5 bases). The ends were cut back, 0 bases at V and 2 bases at J, with 9 bases in the middle. The CDR3 spans 14 residues. In germline, CDR1 is SGHDT, CDR2 YYEEEE.

This clone appeared once. The chain uses TRBV2 and TRBJ2-7; weak D call: TRBD1 (6 bases). Trimming pared 6 bases from V and 9 bases from J, leaving 15 bases between. CDR3 length: 12 residues. Per germline, CDR1 SNHLY and CDR2 FYNNEI. The CDR3 reads CASRTGTPMQYF. The CDR3 DNA reads as TGTGCCAGCAGGACCGGGACACCCATGCAGTACTTC. Complete variable domain (other parts from reference TRBV2 and TRBJ2-7): EPEVTQTPSHQVTQMGQEVILRCVPISNHLYFYWYRQILGQKVEFLVSFYNNEISEKSEIFDDQFSVERPDGSNFTLKIRSTKLEDSAMYFCASRTGTPMQYFGPGTRLTVT.

This clone is a singleton in its sample. The rearrangement joins TRBV2 to TRBJ1-2; D is perhaps TRBD1 (6 bases). Germline lookup yields CDR1 SNHLY and CDR2 FYNNEI. The CDR3 is 15 amino acids. V was trimmed by 4 bases and J by 2 bases, leaving 14 bases between them. CDR3 protein: CASSVSRGKNYGYTF. As DNA, the CDR3 is TGTGCCAGCAGTGTAAGCAGGGGAAAAAACTATGGCTACACCTTC.

The chain joins TRBV29-1 to TRBJ2-3, with 8 bases that match TRBD2. The CDR3 sequence is 14 residues long. CDR1 is SQVTM, CDR2 ANQGSEA, per germline. V lost 1 base to trimming and J lost 2 bases; unmatched junction nucleotides: 2. The CDR3 spells CSVEVSGTTDTQYF. The DNA for the CDR3 is TGCAGCGTTGAAGTTAGCGGGACCACAGATACGCAGTATTTT.

V usage is TRBV14 and J usage is TRBJ1-2; D may be TRBD1 (6 bases). V lost 1 base to trimming and J lost 10 bases, with 13 bases between them. Germline V CDR1 and CDR2: SGHDN, FVKESK. The CDR3 runs to 13 residues. The CDR3 loop reads CASSQVGGQHYTF. CDR3 bases: TGTGCCAGCAGCCAAGTCGGAGGACAGCACTACACCTTC.

The V and J genes are TRBV7-9 and TRBJ2-2, with D unresolved. Germline V gene sequence: CDR1 SEHNR, CDR2 FQNEAQ (reference sequence). The CDR3 is 12 amino acids. V was shortened by 1 base and J by 6 bases, with 3 bases between the two germline ends. The CDR3 DNA follows: TGTGCCAGCAGCTTAGACTCCGGGGAGCTGTTTTTT. Its protein is CASSLDSGELFF.

The chain employs TRBV28 and TRBJ2-7, with a weak D call TRBD1 (6 bases). The CDR3 has 13 amino acids. The ends were cut back, 6 bases at V and 2 bases at J, with 11 bases in the middle. CDR1 is MDHEN and CDR2 is SYDVKM in the germline V gene. The CDR3 loop reads CASRVTGAYEQYF. CDR3 in DNA: TGTGCCAGCAGGGTGACAGGCGCCTACGAGCAGTACTTC. Combining the CDR3 with reference TRBV28 and TRBJ2-7 gives the whole variable domain DVKVTQSSRYLVKRTGEKVFLECVQDMDHENMFWYRQDPGLGLRLIYFSYDVKMKEKGDIPEGYSVSREKKERFSLILESASTNQTSMYLCASRVTGAYEQYFGPGTRLTVT.

CDR3 sequence (DNA): TGTGCCAGCAGTATAAGACAGGGACTGGGGACCTACGAGCAGTACTTC. Amino acids: CASSIRQGLGTYEQYF. The V and J genes are TRBV28 and TRBJ2-7, with D tentatively TRBD1 (7 bases). Germline values: CDR1 MDHEN, CDR2 SYDVKM. The germline V and J ends were trimmed by 5 bases and 2 bases, with 19 bases remaining between them. The CDR3 length is 16 residues.

This chain uses TRBV7-3 with TRBJ2-1, with 8 bases aligning to TRBD2. The CDR3 has 16 amino acids. Germline V lookup: CDR1 SGHTA, CDR2 FQGTGA. The V and J ends lost 6 bases and 4 bases, in that order; junction bases with no gene match: 11. The CDR3 loop reads CASSRSGAVGYNEQFF. Here the CDR3 DNA reads TGTGCCAGCAGTCGTAGCGGGGCGGTGGGTTACAATGAGCAGTTCTTC.

The chain employs TRBV6-1 and TRBJ2-7; unclear D gene. Trimming cost V 11 bases and J 2 bases, with 13 bases left between them. The CDR3 runs to 12 residues. Germline V gives CDR1 MNHNS, CDR2 SASEGT. In DNA, the CDR3 is TGTGCCGGAAGGTCGGGTCCCTACGAGCAGTACTTC. It yields the protein CAGRSGPYEQYF.

The V gene is TRBV28, the J gene TRBJ2-7; tentatively, D is TRBD1 (6 bases). Germline loops: CDR1 MDHEN, CDR2 SYDVKM. Trimming shortened V by 8 bases and J by 6 bases, and 20 bases separated the two germline ends. The CDR3 runs to 14 residues. DNA of the CDR3: TGTGCCAGCTACCCAGGGGCGACAAGGGGCGAGCAGTACTTC. Its protein product is CASYPGATRGEQYF.

V gene TRBV2 combines with J gene TRBJ2-5; 7 bases match TRBD2. Unmatched junction bases numbered 5, after V lost 11 bases and J lost 2 bases. Germline loops: CDR1 SNHLY, CDR2 FYNNEI. CDR3 length equals 12 residues. This chain's CDR3 is CAGGVGQETQYF. CDR3 bases: TGTGCCGGGGGGGTAGGGCAAGAGACCCAGTACTTC.